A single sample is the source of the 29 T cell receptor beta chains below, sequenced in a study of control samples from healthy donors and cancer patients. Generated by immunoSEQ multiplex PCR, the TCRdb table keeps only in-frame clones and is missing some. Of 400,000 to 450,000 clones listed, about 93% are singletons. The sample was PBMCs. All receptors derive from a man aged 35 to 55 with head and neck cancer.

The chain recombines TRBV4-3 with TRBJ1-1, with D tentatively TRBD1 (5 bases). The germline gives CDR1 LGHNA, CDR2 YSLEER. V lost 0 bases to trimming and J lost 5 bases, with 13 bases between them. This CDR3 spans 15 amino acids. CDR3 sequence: CASSQDSGLATEAFF. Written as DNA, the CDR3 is TGCGCCAGCAGCCAAGACTCGGGACTTGCTACTGAAGCTTTCTTT.

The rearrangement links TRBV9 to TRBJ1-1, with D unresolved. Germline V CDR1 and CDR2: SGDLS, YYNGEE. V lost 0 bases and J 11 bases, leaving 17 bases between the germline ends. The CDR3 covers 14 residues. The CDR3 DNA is TGTGCCAGCAGCGTAGAGGGCAGGCCGGGATCGGCTTTCTTT. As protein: CASSVEGRPGSAFF.

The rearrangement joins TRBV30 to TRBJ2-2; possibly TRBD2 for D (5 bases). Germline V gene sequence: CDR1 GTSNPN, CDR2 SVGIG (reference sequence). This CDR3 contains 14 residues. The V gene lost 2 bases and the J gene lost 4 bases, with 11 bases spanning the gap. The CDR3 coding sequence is TGTGCCTGGAGTTCTGGACTCTTCACCGGGGAGCTGTTTTTT. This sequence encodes CAWSSGLFTGELFF.

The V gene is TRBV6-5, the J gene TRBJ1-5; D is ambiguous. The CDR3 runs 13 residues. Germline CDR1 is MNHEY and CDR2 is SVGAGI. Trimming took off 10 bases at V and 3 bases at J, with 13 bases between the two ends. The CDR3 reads CATRPGNNQPQHF. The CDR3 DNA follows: TGTGCCACCCGCCCGGGGAACAATCAGCCCCAGCATTTT.

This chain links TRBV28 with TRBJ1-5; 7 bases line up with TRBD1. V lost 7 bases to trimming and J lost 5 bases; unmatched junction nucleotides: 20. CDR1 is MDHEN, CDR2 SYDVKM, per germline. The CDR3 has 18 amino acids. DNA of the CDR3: TGTGCCAGCATCGACCCAGGGGGACGGATGGGTAAAGATCAGCCCCAGCATTTT. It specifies CASIDPGGRMGKDQPQHF.

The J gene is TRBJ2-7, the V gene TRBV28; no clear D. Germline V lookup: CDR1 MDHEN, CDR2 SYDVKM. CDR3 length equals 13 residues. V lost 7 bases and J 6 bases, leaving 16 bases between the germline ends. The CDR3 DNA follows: TGTGCCAGCATCGGCACGGAGTGGGGCGAGCAGTACTTC. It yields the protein CASIGTEWGEQYF.

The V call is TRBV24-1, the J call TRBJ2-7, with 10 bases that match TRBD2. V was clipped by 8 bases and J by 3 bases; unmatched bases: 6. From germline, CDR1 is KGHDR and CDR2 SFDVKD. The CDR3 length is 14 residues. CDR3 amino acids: CATIPGLANYEQYF. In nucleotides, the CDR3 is TGTGCCACCATTCCGGGACTAGCGAACTACGAGCAGTACTTC.

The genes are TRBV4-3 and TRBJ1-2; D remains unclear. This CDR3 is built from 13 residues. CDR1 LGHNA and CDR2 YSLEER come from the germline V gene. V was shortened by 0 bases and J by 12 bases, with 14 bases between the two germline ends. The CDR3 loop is CASSQDLGRDDTF. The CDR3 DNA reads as TGCGCCAGCAGCCAAGATCTCGGACGAGACGACACCTTC.

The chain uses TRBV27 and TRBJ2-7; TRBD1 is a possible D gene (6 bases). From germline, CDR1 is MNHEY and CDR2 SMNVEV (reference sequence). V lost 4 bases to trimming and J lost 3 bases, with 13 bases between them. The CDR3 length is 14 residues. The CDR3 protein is CASSSRSRGYEQYF. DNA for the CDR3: TGTGCCAGCAGTTCGAGGAGCAGGGGCTACGAGCAGTACTTC.

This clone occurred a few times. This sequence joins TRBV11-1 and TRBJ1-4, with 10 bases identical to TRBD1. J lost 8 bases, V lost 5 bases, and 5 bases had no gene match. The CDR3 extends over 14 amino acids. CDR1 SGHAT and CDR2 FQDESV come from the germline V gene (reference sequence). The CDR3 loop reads CASSPGTGDEKLFF. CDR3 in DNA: TGTGCCAGCAGCCCCGGGACAGGGGACGAAAAACTGTTTTTT.

CDR3: CASSSGGWDGSEAFF. The CDR3 bases are TGTGCCAGCAGCTCGGGGGGGTGGGACGGCTCTGAAGCTTTCTTT. V gene TRBV7-2 combines with J gene TRBJ1-1; the D gene is possibly TRBD1 (5 bases). The CDR3 has 15 amino acids. Germline lookup yields CDR1 SGHTA and CDR2 FQGNSA. The germline V and J ends were trimmed by 4 bases and 6 bases, with 18 bases remaining between them.

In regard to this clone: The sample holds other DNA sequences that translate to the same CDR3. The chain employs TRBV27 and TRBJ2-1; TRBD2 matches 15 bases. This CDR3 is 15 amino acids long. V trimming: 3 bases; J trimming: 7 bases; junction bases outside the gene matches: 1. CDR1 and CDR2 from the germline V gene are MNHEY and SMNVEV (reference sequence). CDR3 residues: CASSLGTSGRNEQFF. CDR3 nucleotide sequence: TGTGCCAGCAGTTTGGGGACTAGCGGGAGGAATGAGCAGTTCTTC.

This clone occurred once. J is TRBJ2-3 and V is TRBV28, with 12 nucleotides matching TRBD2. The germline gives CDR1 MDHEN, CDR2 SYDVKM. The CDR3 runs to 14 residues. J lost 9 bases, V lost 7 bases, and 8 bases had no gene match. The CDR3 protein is CASTTPGLAGTQYF. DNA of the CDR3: TGTGCCAGCACCACCCCTGGACTAGCGGGGACGCAGTATTTT. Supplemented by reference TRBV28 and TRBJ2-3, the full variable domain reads DVKVTQSSRYLVKRTGEKVFLECVQDMDHENMFWYRQDPGLGLRLIYFSYDVKMKEKGDIPEGYSVSREKKERFSLILESASTNQTSMYLCASTTPGLAGTQYFGPGTRLTVL.

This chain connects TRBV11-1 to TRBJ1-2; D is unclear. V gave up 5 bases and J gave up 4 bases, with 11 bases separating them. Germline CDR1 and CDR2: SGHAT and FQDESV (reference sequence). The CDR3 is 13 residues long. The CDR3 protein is CASSPGGGYGYTF. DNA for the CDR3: TGTGCCAGCAGCCCGGGCGGCGGCTATGGCTACACCTTC.

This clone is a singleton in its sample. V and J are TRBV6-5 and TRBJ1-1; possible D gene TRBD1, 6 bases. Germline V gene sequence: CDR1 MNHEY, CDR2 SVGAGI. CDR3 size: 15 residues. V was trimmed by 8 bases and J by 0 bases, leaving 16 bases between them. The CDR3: CASSRGARVNTEAFF. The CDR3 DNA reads TGTGCCAGCTCTAGGGGGGCGCGGGTGAACACTGAAGCTTTCTTT.

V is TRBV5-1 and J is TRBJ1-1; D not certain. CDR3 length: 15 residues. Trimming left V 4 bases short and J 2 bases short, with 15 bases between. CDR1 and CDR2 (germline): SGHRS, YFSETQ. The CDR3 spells CASSPERGSNTEAFF. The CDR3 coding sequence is TGCGCCAGCAGCCCGGAACGGGGTTCCAACACTGAAGCTTTCTTT.

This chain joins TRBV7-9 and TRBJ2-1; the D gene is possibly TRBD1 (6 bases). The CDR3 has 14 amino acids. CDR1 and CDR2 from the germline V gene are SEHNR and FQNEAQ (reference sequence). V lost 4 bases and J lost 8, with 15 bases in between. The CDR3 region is CASSWGTSPDEQFF. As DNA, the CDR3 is TGTGCCAGCAGCTGGGGGACATCCCCGGATGAGCAGTTCTTC. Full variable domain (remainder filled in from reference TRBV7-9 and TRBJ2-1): DTGVSQNPRHKITKRGQNVTFRCDPISEHNRLYWYRQTLGQGPEFLTYFQNEAQLEKSRLLSDRFSAERPKGSFSTLEIQRTEQGDSAMYLCASSWGTSPDEQFFGPGTRLTVL.

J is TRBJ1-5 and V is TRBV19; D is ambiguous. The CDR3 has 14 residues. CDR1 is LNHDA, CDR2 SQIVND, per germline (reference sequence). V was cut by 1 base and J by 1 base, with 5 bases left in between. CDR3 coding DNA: TGTGCCAGTAGTATAGCAGACAGCAATCAGCCCCAGCATTTT. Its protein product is CASSIADSNQPQHF. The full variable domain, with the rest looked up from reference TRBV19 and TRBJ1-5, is DGGITQSPKYLFRKEGQNVTLSCEQNLNHDAMYWYRQDPGQGLRLIYYSQIVNDFQKGDIAEGYSVSREKKESFPLTVTSAQKNPTAFYLCASSIADSNQPQHFGDGTRLSIL.

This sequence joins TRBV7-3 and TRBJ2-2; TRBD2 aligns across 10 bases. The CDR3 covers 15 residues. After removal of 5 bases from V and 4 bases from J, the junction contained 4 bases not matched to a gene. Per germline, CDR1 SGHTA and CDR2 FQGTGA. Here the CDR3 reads CASSVAGGSTGELFF. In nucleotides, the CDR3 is TGTGCCAGCAGCGTAGCGGGGGGTTCCACCGGGGAGCTGTTTTTT.

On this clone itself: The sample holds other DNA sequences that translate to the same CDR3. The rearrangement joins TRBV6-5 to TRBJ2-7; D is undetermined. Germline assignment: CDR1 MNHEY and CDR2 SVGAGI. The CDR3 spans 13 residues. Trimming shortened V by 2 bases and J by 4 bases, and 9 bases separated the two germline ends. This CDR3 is CASSYGGSYEQYF. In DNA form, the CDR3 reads TGTGCCAGCAGTTACGGCGGCTCGTACGAGCAGTACTTC.

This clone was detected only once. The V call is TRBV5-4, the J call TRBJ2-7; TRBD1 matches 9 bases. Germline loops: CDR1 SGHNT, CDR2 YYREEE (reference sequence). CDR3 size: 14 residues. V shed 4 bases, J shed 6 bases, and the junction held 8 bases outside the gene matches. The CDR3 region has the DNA TGTGCCAGCAGCATTCCGGGACAGGGTCTCGAGCAGTACTTC. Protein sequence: CASSIPGQGLEQYF.

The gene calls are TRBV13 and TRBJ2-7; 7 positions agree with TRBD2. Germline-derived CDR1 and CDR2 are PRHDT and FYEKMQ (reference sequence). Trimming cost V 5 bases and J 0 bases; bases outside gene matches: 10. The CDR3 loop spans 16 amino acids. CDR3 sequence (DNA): TGTGCCAGCAGCCTCCCCAGGAGCGGGGACTCCTACGAGCAGTACTTC. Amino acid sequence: CASSLPRSGDSYEQYF.

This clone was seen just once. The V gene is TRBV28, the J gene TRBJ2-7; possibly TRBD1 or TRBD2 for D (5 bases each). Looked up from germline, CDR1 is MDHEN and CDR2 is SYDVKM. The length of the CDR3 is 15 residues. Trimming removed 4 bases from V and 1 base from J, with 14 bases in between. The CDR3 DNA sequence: TGTGCCAGCAGTTCGGGGCTTCTAACATCCTACGAGCAGTACTTC. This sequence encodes CASSSGLLTSYEQYF.

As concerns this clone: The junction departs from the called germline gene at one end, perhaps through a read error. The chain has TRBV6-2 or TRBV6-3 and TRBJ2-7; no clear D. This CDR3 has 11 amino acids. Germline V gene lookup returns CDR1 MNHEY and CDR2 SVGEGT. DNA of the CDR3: TGTGCCAGCAGCCAAGCCTACGGGCAGTACTTC. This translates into CASSQAYGQYF.

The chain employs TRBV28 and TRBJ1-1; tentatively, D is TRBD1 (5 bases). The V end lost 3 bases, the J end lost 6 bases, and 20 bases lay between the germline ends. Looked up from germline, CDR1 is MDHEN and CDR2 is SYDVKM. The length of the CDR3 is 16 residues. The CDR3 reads CASSFPRAGVGAEAFF. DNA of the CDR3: TGTGCCAGCAGTTTTCCCAGGGCCGGTGTGGGCGCTGAAGCTTTCTTT.

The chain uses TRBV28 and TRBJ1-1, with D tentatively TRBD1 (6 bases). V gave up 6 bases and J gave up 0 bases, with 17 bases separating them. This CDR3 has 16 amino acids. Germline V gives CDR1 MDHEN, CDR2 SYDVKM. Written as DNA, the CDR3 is TGTGCCAGCAGCCGACAGGCTGGGCGGATGAACACTGAAGCTTTCTTT. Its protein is CASSRQAGRMNTEAFF.

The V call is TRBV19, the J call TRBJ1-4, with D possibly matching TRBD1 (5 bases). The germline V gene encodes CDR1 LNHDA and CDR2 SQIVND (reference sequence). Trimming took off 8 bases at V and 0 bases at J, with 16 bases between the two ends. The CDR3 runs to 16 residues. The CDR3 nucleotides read TGTGCCAGTTCCCTGGGGGTGTCCTCAACTAATGAAAAACTGTTTTTT. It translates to CASSLGVSSTNEKLFF.

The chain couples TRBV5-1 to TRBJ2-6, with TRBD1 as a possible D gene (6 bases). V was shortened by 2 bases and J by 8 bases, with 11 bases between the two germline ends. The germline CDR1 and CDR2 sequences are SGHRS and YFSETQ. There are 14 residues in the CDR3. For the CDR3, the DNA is TGCGCCAGCAGCTTCTTGACAGGAACCAACGTCCTGACTTTC. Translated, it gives CASSFLTGTNVLTF.

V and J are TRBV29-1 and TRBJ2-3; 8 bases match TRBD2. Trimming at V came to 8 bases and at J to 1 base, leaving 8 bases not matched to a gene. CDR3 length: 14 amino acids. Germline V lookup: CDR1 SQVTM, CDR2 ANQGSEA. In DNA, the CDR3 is TGCAGCTCCGGAGATAGCGGGGGCACAGATACGCAGTATTTT. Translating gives CSSGDSGGTDTQYF.